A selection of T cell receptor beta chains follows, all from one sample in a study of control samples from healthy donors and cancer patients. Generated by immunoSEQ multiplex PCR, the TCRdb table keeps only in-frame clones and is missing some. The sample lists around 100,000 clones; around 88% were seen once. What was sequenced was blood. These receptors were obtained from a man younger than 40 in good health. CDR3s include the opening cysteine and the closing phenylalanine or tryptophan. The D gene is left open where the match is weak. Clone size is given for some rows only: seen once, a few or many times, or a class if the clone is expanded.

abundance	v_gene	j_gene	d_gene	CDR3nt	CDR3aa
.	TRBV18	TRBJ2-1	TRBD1	TGTGCCAGCTCGCCAGCTACAGGGGCAGGTGAGCAGTTCTTC	CASSPATGAGEQFF
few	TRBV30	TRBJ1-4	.	TGTGCCCGTCAGGGGAATGCTAATGAAAAACTGTTTTTT	CARQGNANEKLFF
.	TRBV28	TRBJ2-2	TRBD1	TGTGCCAGCAGCACTCAATTCGGGACAGGCCTTCTGAGCGGGGAGCTGTTTTTT	CASSTQFGTGLLSGELFF
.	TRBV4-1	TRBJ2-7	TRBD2	TGCGCCAGCAGCCAAGATTGGCTAGCGGGAGTTATCTACGAGCAGTACTTC	CASSQDWLAGVIYEQYF
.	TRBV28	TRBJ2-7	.	TGTGCCAGCAGTACTCCTCCCGTGGGCGAGCAGTACTTC	CASSTPPVGEQYF
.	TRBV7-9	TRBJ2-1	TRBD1	TGTGCCAGCAGCGGGACAGGGGATTGGGACTACAATGAGCAGTTCTTC	CASSGTGDWDYNEQFF
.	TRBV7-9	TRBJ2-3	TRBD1	TGTGCCAGCAGCCAAGGGACAGGGCGATCGGGAGATACGCAGTATTTT	CASSQGTGRSGDTQYF
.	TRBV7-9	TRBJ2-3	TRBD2	TGTGCCAGCAGCAGGGAGGGACTTAGGGATACGCAGTATTTT	CASSREGLRDTQYF
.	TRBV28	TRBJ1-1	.	TGTGCCAGCAGTCCCCGCCGACAGGCTTACACTGAAGCTTTCTTT	CASSPRRQAYTEAFF
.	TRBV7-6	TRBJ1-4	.	TGTGCCAGCAGCTTATCTGGTAGGGGGGCCGTTGATGAAAAACTGTTTTTT	CASSLSGRGAVDEKLFF
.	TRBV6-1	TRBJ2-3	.	TGTGCCAGCAGTGAAGGTCCTAGCACAGATACGCAGTATTTT	CASSEGPSTDTQYF
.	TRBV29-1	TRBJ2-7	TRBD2	TGCAGCGTTGGGGGCGGGGGTACTACCGTCTCCTACGAGCAGTACTTC	CSVGGGGTTVSYEQYF
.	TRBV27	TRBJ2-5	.	TGTGCCAGCAGCCCCCGGCACGGGCGCCAAGAGACCCAGTACTTC	CASSPRHGRQETQYF
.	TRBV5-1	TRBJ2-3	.	TGCGCCAGCAGCCGACAAGAGGCAGATACGCAGTATTTT	CASSRQEADTQYF
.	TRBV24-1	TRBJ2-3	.	TGTGCCACCAGTGATTCTGGGAGGCCATCCACAGATACGCAGTATTTT	CATSDSGRPSTDTQYF
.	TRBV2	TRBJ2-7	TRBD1	TGTGCCAGCAATCAGGGGGCATCGGACGAGCAGTACTTC	CASNQGASDEQYF
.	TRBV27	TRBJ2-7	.	TGTGCCAGCAGGACCGGGACACACTCCTACGAGCAGTACTTC	CASRTGTHSYEQYF
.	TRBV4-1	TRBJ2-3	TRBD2	TGCGCCAGCAGCCAAGGGGGGGGGACAGATACGCAGTATTTT	CASSQGGGTDTQYF
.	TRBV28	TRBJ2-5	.	TGTGCCAGCAGCCTTTCCTCTCAGGGTTTCGGTGGAGAGACCCAGTACTTC	CASSLSSQGFGGETQYF
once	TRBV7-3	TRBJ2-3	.	TGTGCCAGCAGCTTAGGAGCCACAGATACGCAGTATTTT	CASSLGATDTQYF
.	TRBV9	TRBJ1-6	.	TGTGCCAGCAGCGTAGACCCCGATATGCCAAATAATTCACCCCTCCACTTT	CASSVDPDMPNNSPLHF
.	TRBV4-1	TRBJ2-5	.	TGCGCCAGCAGCCAAGAAGGAAGGTGGGAAGAGACCCAGTACTTC	CASSQEGRWEETQYF
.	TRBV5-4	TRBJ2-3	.	TGTGCCAGCAGCCCTGCGGGTATCATAACAGATACGCAGTATTTT	CASSPAGIITDTQYF
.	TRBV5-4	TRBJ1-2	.	TGTGCCAGCAGCCCCATTTACGGGGGGGAGGGCTACACCTTC	CASSPIYGGEGYTF
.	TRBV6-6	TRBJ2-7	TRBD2	TGTGCCAGCAGTAACCAGGGACTAGCGGGCTACGAGCAGTACTTC	CASSNQGLAGYEQYF
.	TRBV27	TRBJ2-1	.	TGTGCCAGCAAACCAGGGACCAACTCCTACAATGAGCAGTTCTTC	CASKPGTNSYNEQFF
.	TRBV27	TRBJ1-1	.	TGTGCCAGCAGTCCACTGATGAACACTGAAGCTTTCTTT	CASSPLMNTEAFF
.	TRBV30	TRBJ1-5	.	TGTGCCTGCACTACCGGGACATTCAATCAGCCCCAGCATTTT	CACTTGTFNQPQHF
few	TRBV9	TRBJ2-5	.	TGTGCCAGCAGCCCATTTAGCGGTCATGAGACCCAGTACTTC	CASSPFSGHETQYF